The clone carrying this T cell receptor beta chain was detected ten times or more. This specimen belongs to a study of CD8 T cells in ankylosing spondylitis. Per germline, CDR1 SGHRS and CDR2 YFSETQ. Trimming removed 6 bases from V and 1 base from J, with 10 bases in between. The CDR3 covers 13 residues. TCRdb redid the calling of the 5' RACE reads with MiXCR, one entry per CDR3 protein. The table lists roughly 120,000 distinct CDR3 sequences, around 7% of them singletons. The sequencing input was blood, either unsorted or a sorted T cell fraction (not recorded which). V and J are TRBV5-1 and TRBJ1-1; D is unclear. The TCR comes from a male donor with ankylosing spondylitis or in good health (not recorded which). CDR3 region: CASTDTQNTEAFF. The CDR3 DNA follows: TGCGCCAGCACCGATACTCAGAACACTGAAGCTTTCTTT. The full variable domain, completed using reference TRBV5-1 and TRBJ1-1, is KAGVTQTPRYLIKTRGQQVTLSCSPISGHRSVSWYQQTPGQGLQFLFEYFSETQRNKGNFPGRFSGRQFSNSRSEMNVSTLELGDSALYLCASTDTQNTEAFFGQGTRLTVV.